Below, 22 T cell receptor beta chains from the same sample are listed, as sequenced in a study of shared clonotypes between healthy human individuals. Using immunoSEQ multiplex PCR, the repertoire was profiled, and TCRdb retains in-frame clones only, with some absent. This sample has approximately 2.1 million clones, with about 92% found just once. The sequencing input was naive CD4+ T cells from PBMCs. Stated subset: CD45RA+ positively selected. The receptors shown here come from a man in his late teens or twenties in good health. Some clones in this sample may be carry-over from other donors' samples.

The chain joins TRBV4-3 to TRBJ1-4, with TRBD1 matching 10 bases. The CDR3 has 17 residues. Germline V gene lookup returns CDR1 LGHNA and CDR2 YSLEER. With 0 bases clipped from V and 2 bases from J, the junction kept 3 bases outside the gene matches. In nucleotides, the CDR3 is TGCGCCAGCAGCCAAGATTTGGACAGGGGGACTAATGAAAAACTGTTTTTT. It encodes CASSQDLDRGTNEKLFF.

This chain joins TRBV4-2 and TRBJ2-2, with 13 nucleotides matching TRBD2. The CDR3 is 17 amino acids. V shed 2 bases, J shed 7 bases, and the junction held 7 bases outside the gene matches. Germline CDR1 reads LGHNA; CDR2 reads YNFKEQ. The CDR3, as DNA: TGTGCCAGCAGCCAACGGACTAGCGGGAGTCTCGGCGGGGAGCTGTTTTTT. As protein: CASSQRTSGSLGGELFF.

The genes are TRBV28 and TRBJ1-5; TRBD1 is a possible D gene (6 bases). The germline gives CDR1 MDHEN, CDR2 SYDVKM. The CDR3 has 17 amino acids. V lost 6 bases, J lost 4 bases, and 22 bases lay in between. CDR3 in DNA: TGTGCCAGCAGCCCCTTGGGGTTGGGGGCGCGGAATCAGCCCCAGCATTTT. It codes for CASSPLGLGARNQPQHF.

The J gene is TRBJ2-7, the V gene TRBV10-1; 9 nucleotides agree with TRBD2. The CDR3 has 16 residues. The V and J ends lost 10 bases and 3 bases, in that order; junction bases with no gene match: 16. The germline CDR1 and CDR2 sequences are WNHNN and SYGVQD (reference sequence). The CDR3: CATQWLASGTVYEQYF. DNA for the CDR3: TGCGCCACCCAATGGTTGGCTAGCGGGACTGTCTACGAGCAGTACTTC.

This sequence joins TRBV11-1 and TRBJ2-7; D may be TRBD1 (6 bases). This CDR3 has 14 residues. Trimming took off 5 bases at V and 3 bases at J, with 14 bases between the two ends. Germline loops: CDR1 SGHAT, CDR2 FQDESV (reference sequence). CDR3 residues: CASSLQGGVYEQYF. CDR3 DNA: TGTGCCAGCAGCCTACAGGGTGGGGTCTACGAGCAGTACTTC.

This clone was seen once. The V call is TRBV21-1, the J call TRBJ1-4; TRBD1 reflects the table's D call only, with no check against the DNA. TRBV21-1 is noted as a pseudogene. The CDR3 is made up of 16 amino acids. Written as DNA, the CDR3 is TGTGCCAGCAGCCCCGACAGGGGGTCAACTAATGAAAAACTGTTTTTT. Amino acid sequence: CASSPDRGSTNEKLFF.

The V gene is TRBV15, the J gene TRBJ2-2; D gene ambiguous. The V end was cut by 3 bases, the J end by 4 bases, with 6 bases between. The CDR3 runs to 13 residues. Germline-derived CDR1 and CDR2 are LNHNV and YYDKDF (reference sequence). CDR3 coding DNA: TGTGCCACCAGCAGGAGATTCACCGGGGAGCTGTTTTTT. This sequence encodes CATSRRFTGELFF. Together with reference TRBV15 and TRBJ2-2, the CDR3 gives the full variable domain: DAMVIQNPRYQVTQFGKPVTLSCSQTLNHNVMYWYQQKSSQAPKLLFHYYDKDFNNEADTPDNFQSRRPNTSFCFLDIRSPGLGDTAMYLCATSRRFTGELFFGEGSRLTVL.

The V call is TRBV6-5, the J call TRBJ1-2; the D gene is possibly TRBD1 (5 bases). The CDR3 is made up of 13 amino acids. Trimming stripped 0 bases from V and 8 bases from J, with 10 bases between. From germline, CDR1 is MNHEY and CDR2 SVGAGI. Written as DNA, the CDR3 is TGTGCCAGCAGTTACTCGGGGGGAAGAGGCTACACCTTC. Its protein product is CASSYSGGRGYTF.

The chain is built from TRBV10-3 and TRBJ1-1; D might be TRBD1 (5 bases). The CDR3 totals 16 residues. V lost 3 bases, J lost 4 bases, and 18 bases lay in between. CDR1 and CDR2 (germline): ENHRY, SYGVKD. The CDR3 protein is CAISDPGGGRGTEAFF. The CDR3 nucleotides read TGTGCCATCAGTGATCCAGGTGGGGGGAGAGGCACTGAAGCTTTCTTT.

Concerning this clone: This CDR3 is also generated by other DNA sequences in the sample. The V call is TRBV5-1, the J call TRBJ2-5; 9 nucleotides align to TRBD1. There are 14 residues in the CDR3. Germline CDR1 SGHRS, CDR2 YFSETQ. V lost 4 bases, J lost 3 bases, and 4 bases stayed unmatched. The CDR3 coding sequence is TGCGCCAGCAGCACCGGACAGGGGAAAGAGACCCAGTACTTC. This encodes CASSTGQGKETQYF.

The rearrangement uses TRBV7-9 and TRBJ1-2, with TRBD1 matching over 9 bases. The CDR3 has 14 amino acids. V lost 6 bases, J lost 11 bases, and 13 bases stayed unmatched. Germline assignment: CDR1 SEHNR and CDR2 FQNEAQ (reference sequence). The CDR3 nucleotides read TGTGCCAGCAGGCTCCAAGGGACAGGGACTGGGTACACCTTC. Translating it yields CASRLQGTGTGYTF.

This chain joins TRBV11-2 and TRBJ1-5; unclear D gene. The CDR3 length is 13 residues. Looked up from germline, CDR1 is SGHAT and CDR2 is FQNNGV. V lost 0 bases, J lost 6 bases, and 6 bases lay in between. The CDR3 sequence: CASSLDLVQPQHF. The CDR3 coding sequence is TGTGCCAGCAGCTTAGATTTGGTTCAGCCCCAGCATTTT. Drawing the rest from reference TRBV11-2 and TRBJ1-5, the complete variable domain is EAGVAQSPRYKIIEKRQSVAFWCNPISGHATLYWYQQILGQGPKLLIQFQNNGVVDDSQLPKDRFSAERLKGVDSTLKIQPAKLEDSAVYLCASSLDLVQPQHFGDGTRLSIL.

The chain employs TRBV28 and TRBJ2-3, with D possibly being TRBD2 (6 bases). The V end was cut by 6 bases, the J end by 0 bases, with 13 bases between. This CDR3 comprises 15 residues. Germline assignment: CDR1 MDHEN and CDR2 SYDVKM. The CDR3 DNA reads TGTGCCAGCAGCGCCAGCGGACTAAGCACAGATACGCAGTATTTT. It yields the protein CASSASGLSTDTQYF.

The chain links TRBV18 to TRBJ1-2; tentatively, D is TRBD1 (5 bases). The CDR3 contains 14 residues. The V gene lost 5 bases and the J gene lost 5 bases, with 15 bases spanning the gap. Germline-derived CDR1 and CDR2 are KGHSH and LQKENI. As DNA, the CDR3 is TGTGCCAGCTCAGCGGGTAGGGACCCATATGGCTACACCTTC. As protein: CASSAGRDPYGYTF.

This clone was seen a few times. The chain recombines TRBV4-2 with TRBJ2-1; TRBD2 matches at 7 bases. Unmatched junction bases numbered 12, after V lost 3 bases and J lost 4 bases. Germline CDR1 LGHNA, CDR2 YNFKEQ. This CDR3 is 17 amino acids long. The CDR3 DNA is TGTGCCAGCAGCCACACTAGCGCGAAGCTAGAGTACAATGAGCAGTTCTTC. It yields the protein CASSHTSAKLEYNEQFF.

The chain has TRBV28 and TRBJ1-5, with D hard to call. Trimming took off 6 bases at V and 1 base at J, with 25 bases between the two ends. The CDR3 loop spans 19 amino acids. Germline V gives CDR1 MDHEN, CDR2 SYDVKM. The CDR3 DNA follows: TGTGCCAGCAGCTCCCAGTCCTTTGGCGGCGGAGTGAGCAATCAGCCCCAGCATTTT. This gives the protein CASSSQSFGGGVSNQPQHF.

The chain links TRBV5-4 to TRBJ2-3; TRBD2 matches at 7 bases. The V gene end was trimmed by 2 bases and the J gene end by 4 bases; junction bases not matched to a gene: 1. This CDR3 is 13 amino acids long. Germline V gene sequence: CDR1 SGHNT, CDR2 YYREEE (reference sequence). For the CDR3, the DNA is TGTGCCAGCAGCTTCGGGAGGTCAGATACGCAGTATTTT. Translation: CASSFGRSDTQYF.

This clone occurred a few times. The genes are TRBV28 and TRBJ1-1; D remains unclear. The ends were cut back, 7 bases at V and 4 bases at J, with 7 bases in the middle. Looked up from germline, CDR1 is MDHEN and CDR2 is SYDVKM. CDR3 length equals 11 residues. The CDR3 DNA sequence: TGTGCCAGCACATCGGTCACTGAAGCTTTCTTT. Its protein product is CASTSVTEAFF.

V and J are TRBV7-2 and TRBJ2-3; a possible D gene is TRBD2 (6 bases). Germline CDR1 and CDR2: SGHTA and FQGNSA. V was cut by 3 bases and J by 3 bases, with 10 bases left in between. This CDR3 has 14 amino acids. CDR3 region: CASSFGGFTDTQYF. The CDR3 DNA follows: TGTGCCAGCAGCTTTGGAGGGTTTACAGATACGCAGTATTTT.

The V gene is TRBV6-5, the J gene TRBJ2-7, with D possibly matching TRBD2 (6 bases). With 2 bases removed from V and 2 bases from J, the gap between germline ends came to 13 bases. CDR3 length equals 15 residues. Germline loops: CDR1 MNHEY, CDR2 SVGAGI. The CDR3 DNA sequence: TGTGCCAGCAGTTACATGGCGGGAACGGCCTACGAGCAGTACTTC. This encodes CASSYMAGTAYEQYF.

CDR3 DNA sequence: TGTGCCAGCAGCTTCGTCTATTGGGACTCCGCGAATACGCAGTATTTT. Its translation: CASSFVYWDSANTQYF. The chain is built from TRBV7-2 and TRBJ2-3, with a tentative D call TRBD2 (6 bases). Trimming took 3 bases from V and 7 from J, leaving 20 bases between them. CDR1 and CDR2 from the germline V gene are SGHTA and FQGNSA. The CDR3 runs 16 residues. Supplemented by reference TRBV7-2 and TRBJ2-3, the full variable domain reads GAGVSQSPSNKVTEKGKDVELRCDPISGHTALYWYRQSLGQGLEFLIYFQGNSAPDKSGLPSDRFSAERTGGSVSTLTIQRTQQEDSAVYLCASSFVYWDSANTQYFGPGTRLTVL.

CDR3 amino acids: CASDSGTGELFF. The CDR3 bases are TGTGCCAGCGACTCGGGGACCGGGGAGCTGTTTTTT. This chain links TRBV28 with TRBJ2-2; D perhaps matches TRBD2 (5 bases). The CDR3 totals 12 residues. The germline V and J ends were trimmed by 8 bases and 5 bases, with 9 bases remaining between them. CDR1 MDHEN and CDR2 SYDVKM come from the germline V gene.